The clone carrying this TCR beta chain was seen only a few times. This sample is part of a study of cytomegalovirus exposure and HLA in healthy donors. PCR primers comprised 60 Vbeta and 13 Jbeta primers. Generated by immunoSEQ multiplex PCR, the TCRdb table keeps only in-frame clones and is missing some. The sample lists some 170,000 clones; approximately 80% were seen once. Source material: PBMCs. This sequence originates from a man aged 18 to 30 in good health and CMV-seropositive.

The DNA of the CDR3 is TGTGCCAGCAGCTTAGAGCGGGGGGTCGCCCAGCATTTT. The encoded protein is CASSLERGVAQHF. V is TRBV11-2 and J is TRBJ1-5; D possibly corresponds to TRBD1 (5 bases). Germline-derived CDR1 and CDR2 are SGHAT and FQNNGV. Trimming took 0 bases from V and 11 from J, leaving 11 bases between them. CDR3 length: 13 amino acids.